This TCR beta chain appears in the sequencing data of a study of T cell responses to AZD1222 COVID-19 vaccine. With regard to this clone: Its antigen is not identified.

Produced via immunoSEQ multiplex PCR; TCRdb's table is partial and in-frame only. Here the sample spans about 120,000 clones, 91% being singletons. In germline, CDR1 is SGDLS, CDR2 YYNGEE. The CDR3 totals 16 residues. V lost 0 bases and J lost 4, with 16 bases in between. Study conclusions and caveats: Seropositive status at baseline applied to only a handful of AZD1222 recipients. Nearly half of spike-specific TCRs reportedly target variant regions that are unmutated in the B.1.351 and B.1.1.7 variants.

The source material was peripheral blood, sampled on day 0 of AZD1222 vaccination. The chain is built from TRBV9 and TRBJ1-2; no clear D. This clonotype originated in an adult in good health. The CDR3 region is CASSVEFRPESYGYTF. CDR3 DNA: TGTGCCAGCAGCGTAGAATTCCGTCCCGAGAGCTATGGCTACACCTTC.